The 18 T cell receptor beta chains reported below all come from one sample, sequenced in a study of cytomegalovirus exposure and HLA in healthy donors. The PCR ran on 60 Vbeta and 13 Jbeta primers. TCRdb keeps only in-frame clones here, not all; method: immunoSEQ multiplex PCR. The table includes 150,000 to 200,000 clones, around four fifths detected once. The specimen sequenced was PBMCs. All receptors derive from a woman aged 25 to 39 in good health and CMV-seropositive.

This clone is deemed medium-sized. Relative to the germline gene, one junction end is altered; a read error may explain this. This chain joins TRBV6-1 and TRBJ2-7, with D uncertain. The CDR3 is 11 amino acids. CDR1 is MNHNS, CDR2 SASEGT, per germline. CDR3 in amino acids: CASSELYGQYF. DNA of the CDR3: TGTGCCAGCAGTGAACTGTACGGGCAGTACTTC.

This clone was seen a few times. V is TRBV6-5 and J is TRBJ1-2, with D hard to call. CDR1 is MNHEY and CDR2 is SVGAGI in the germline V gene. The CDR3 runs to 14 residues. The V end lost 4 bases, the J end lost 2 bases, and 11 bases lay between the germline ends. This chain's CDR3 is CASSFLNSNYGYTF. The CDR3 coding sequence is TGTGCCAGCAGTTTCCTCAACAGCAACTATGGCTACACCTTC.

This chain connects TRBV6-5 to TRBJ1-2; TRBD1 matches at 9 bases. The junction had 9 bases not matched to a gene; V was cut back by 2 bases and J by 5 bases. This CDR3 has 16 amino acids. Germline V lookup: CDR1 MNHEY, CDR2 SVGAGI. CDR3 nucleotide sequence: TGTGCCAGCAGTTACGGAGGCAGGGACAGGGTGTATGGCTACACCTTC. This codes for CASSYGGRDRVYGYTF.

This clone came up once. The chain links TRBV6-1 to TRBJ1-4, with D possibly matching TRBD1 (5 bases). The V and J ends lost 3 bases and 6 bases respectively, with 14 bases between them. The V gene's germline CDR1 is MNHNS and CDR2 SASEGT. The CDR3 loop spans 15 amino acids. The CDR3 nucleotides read TGTGCCAGCAGTGAGTGGCAGGGCAGGGATGAAAAACTGTTTTTT. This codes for CASSEWQGRDEKLFF.

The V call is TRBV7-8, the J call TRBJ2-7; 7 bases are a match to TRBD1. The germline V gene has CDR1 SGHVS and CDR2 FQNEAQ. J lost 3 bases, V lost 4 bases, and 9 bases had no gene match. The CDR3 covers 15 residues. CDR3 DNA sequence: TGTGCCAGCAGCTCCTCTAAGGGGGCATTCTACGAGCAGTACTTC. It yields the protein CASSSSKGAFYEQYF.

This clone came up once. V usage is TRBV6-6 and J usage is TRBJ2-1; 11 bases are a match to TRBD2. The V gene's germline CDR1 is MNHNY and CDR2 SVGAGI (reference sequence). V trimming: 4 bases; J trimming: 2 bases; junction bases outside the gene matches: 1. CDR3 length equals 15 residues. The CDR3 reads CASSSGLAAYNEQFF. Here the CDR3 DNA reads TGTGCCAGCAGTTCGGGACTAGCGGCCTACAATGAGCAGTTCTTC.

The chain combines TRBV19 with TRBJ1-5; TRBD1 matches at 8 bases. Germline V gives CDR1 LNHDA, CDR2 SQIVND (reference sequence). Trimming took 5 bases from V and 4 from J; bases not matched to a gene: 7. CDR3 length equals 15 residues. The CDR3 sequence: CASSLDRGRNQPQHF. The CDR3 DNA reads TGTGCCAGTAGTCTCGACAGGGGACGGAATCAGCCCCAGCATTTT.

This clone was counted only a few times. CDR3 in DNA: TGTGCCAGCAGGCCATTCGGATGGCAGGGGAATATCGGCTACACCTTC. This translates into CASRPFGWQGNIGYTF. The rearrangement joins TRBV28 to TRBJ1-2, with D possibly being TRBD1 (6 bases). The CDR3 runs to 16 residues. Trimming stripped 6 bases from V and 8 bases from J, with 25 bases between. Looked up from germline, CDR1 is MDHEN and CDR2 is SYDVKM.

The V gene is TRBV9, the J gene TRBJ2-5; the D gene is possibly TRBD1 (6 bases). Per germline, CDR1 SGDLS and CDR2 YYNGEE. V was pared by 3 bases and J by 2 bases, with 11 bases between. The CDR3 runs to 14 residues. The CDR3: CASSAPGTQETQYF. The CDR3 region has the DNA TGTGCCAGCAGCGCCCCGGGGACACAAGAGACCCAGTACTTC.

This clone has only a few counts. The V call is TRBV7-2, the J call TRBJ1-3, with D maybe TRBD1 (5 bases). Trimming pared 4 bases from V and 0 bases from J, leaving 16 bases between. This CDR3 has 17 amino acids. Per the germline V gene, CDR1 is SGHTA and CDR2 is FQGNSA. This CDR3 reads CASSSGGVGPSGNTIYF. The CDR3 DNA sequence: TGTGCCAGCAGCTCCGGGGGGGTTGGTCCCTCTGGAAACACCATATATTTT.

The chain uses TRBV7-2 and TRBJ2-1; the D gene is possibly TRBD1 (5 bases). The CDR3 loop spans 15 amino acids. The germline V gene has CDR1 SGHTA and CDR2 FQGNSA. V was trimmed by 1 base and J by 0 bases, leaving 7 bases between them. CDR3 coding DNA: TGTGCCAGCAGCTTAGATCAGGGCTCCTACAATGAGCAGTTCTTC. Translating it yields CASSLDQGSYNEQFF.

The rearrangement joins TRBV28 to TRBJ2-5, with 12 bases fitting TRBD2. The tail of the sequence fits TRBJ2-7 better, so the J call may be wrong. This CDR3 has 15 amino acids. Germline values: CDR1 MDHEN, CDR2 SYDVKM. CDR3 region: CASSPSGRASYEQYF. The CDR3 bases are TGTGCCAGCAGCCCTAGCGGGAGGGCCTCGTACGAGCAGTACTTC.

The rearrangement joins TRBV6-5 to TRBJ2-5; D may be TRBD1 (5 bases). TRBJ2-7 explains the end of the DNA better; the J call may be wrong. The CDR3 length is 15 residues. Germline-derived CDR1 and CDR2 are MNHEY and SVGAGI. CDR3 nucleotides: TGTGCCAGCAGTTCCACAGGCTTCCTCACCTACGAGCAGTACTTC. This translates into CASSSTGFLTYEQYF.

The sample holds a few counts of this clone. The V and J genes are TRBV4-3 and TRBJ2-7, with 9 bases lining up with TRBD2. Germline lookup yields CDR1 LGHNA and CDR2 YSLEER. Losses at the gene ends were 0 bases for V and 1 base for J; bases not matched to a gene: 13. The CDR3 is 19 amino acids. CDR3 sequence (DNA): TGCGCCAGCAGCCAAGATGTACCCGTTGGCGGGAGGGTTTCCTACGAGCAGTACTTC. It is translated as CASSQDVPVGGRVSYEQYF.

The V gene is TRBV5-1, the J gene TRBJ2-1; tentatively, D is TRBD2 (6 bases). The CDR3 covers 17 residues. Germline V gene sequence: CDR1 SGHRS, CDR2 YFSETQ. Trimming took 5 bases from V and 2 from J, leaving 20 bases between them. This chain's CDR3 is CASRYQSGTQTYNEQFF. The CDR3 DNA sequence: TGCGCCAGCAGGTATCAGTCCGGGACTCAGACCTACAATGAGCAGTTCTTC.

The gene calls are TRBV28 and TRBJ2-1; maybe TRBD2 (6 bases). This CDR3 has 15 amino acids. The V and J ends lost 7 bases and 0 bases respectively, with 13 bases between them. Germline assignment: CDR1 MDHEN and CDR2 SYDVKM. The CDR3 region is CASIRSGSSYNEQFF. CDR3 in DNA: TGTGCCAGCATTAGGAGCGGGTCCTCCTACAATGAGCAGTTCTTC.

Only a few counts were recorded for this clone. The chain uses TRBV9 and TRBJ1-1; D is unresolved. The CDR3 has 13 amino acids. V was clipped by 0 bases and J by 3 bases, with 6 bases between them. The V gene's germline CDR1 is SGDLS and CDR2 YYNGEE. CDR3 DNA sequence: TGTGCCAGCAGCGTAGCTATGGACACTGAAGCTTTCTTT. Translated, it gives CASSVAMDTEAFF.

The CDR3 loop reads CASSPTGFYGYTF. CDR3 nucleotide sequence: TGTGCCAGCAGTCCAACAGGGTTCTATGGCTACACCTTC. The V and J genes are TRBV6-6 and TRBJ1-2; weak D call: TRBD1 (6 bases). The CDR3 totals 13 residues. The V and J ends lost 5 bases and 4 bases respectively, with 11 bases between them. The V gene's germline CDR1 is MNHNY and CDR2 SVGAGI (reference sequence).